This TCR beta chain was documented in a study of shared clonotypes between healthy human individuals. Generated by immunoSEQ multiplex PCR, the TCRdb table keeps only in-frame clones and is missing some. The sample comprises hundreds of thousands of clones, approximately 95% of which are singletons, and 0.06% rests with the top ten. The CDR3 covers 12 residues. J lost 6 bases, V lost 6 bases, and 2 bases had no gene match. Germline V gene lookup returns CDR1 MDHEN and CDR2 SYDVKM. The sample comprised naive CD4+ T cells sorted from blood. Subset specified: CD45RA+ positively selected. The chain employs TRBV28 and TRBJ2-7; 10 nucleotides match TRBD2. This TCR derives from a woman in her thirties in good health. CDR3 nucleotide sequence: TGTGCCAGCAGCCTAGCGGGAGTCGAGCAGTACTTC. This gives the protein CASSLAGVEQYF.